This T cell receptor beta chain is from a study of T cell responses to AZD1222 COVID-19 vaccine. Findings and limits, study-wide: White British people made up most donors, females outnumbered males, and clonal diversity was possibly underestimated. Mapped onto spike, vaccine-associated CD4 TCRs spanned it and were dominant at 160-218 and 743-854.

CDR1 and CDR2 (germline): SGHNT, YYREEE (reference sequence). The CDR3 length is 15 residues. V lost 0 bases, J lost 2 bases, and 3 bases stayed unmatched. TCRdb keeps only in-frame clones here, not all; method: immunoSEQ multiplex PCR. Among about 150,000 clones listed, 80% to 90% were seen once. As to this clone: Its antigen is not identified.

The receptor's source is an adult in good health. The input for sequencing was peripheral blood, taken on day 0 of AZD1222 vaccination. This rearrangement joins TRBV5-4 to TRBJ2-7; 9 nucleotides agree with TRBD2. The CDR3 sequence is CASSLVLAGTYEQYF. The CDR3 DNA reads TGTGCCAGCAGCTTGGTGCTAGCGGGAACCTACGAGCAGTACTTC.